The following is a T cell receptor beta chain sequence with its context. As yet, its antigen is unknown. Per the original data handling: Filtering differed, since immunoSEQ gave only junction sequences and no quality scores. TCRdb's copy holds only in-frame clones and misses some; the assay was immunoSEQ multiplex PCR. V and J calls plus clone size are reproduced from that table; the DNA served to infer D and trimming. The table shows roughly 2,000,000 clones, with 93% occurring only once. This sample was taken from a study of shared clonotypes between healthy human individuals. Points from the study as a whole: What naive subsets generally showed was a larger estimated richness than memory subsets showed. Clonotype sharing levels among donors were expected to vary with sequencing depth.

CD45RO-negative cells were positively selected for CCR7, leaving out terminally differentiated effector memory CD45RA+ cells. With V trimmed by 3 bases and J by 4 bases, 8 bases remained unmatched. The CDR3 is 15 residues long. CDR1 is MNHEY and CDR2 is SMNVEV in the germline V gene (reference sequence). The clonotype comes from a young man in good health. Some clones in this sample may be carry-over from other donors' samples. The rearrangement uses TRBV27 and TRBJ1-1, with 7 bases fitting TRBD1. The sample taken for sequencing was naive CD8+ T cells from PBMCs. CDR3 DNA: TGTGCCAGCAGTTTGAGAGGGGGCCCCGGCACTGAAGCTTTCTTT. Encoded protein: CASSLRGGPGTEAFF.